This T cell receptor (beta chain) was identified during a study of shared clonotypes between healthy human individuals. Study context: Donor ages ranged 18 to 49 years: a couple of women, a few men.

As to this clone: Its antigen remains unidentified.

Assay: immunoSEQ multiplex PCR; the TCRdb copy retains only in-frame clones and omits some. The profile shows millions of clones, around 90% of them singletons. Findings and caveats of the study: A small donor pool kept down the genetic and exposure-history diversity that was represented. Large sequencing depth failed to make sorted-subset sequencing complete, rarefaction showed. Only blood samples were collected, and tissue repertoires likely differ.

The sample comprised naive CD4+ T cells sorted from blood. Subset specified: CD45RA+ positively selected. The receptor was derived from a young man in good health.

Written as DNA, the CDR3 is TGTGCCAGCAGCTTAGCGTCGTGGGAGGGCAGGGAGCAGTACTTC. It is translated as CASSLASWEGREQYF. The chain has TRBV7-9 and TRBJ2-7; 7 nucleotides agree with TRBD2. The CDR3 length is 15 residues. V dropped 0 bases and J dropped 7; count of bases not matched to a gene: 9. The germline CDR1 and CDR2 sequences are SEHNR and FQNEAQ (reference sequence). Filled out from reference TRBV7-9 and TRBJ2-7, the complete variable domain reads DTGVSQNPRHKITKRGQNVTFRCDPISEHNRLYWYRQTLGQGPEFLTYFQNEAQLEKSRLLSDRFSAERPKGSFSTLEIQRTEQGDSAMYLCASSLASWEGREQYFGPGTRLTVT.